This T cell receptor (beta chain) originates from a study of T cells in Graves' hyperthyroidism and ophthalmopathy. Study-wide context: It was at initial diagnosis, before any treatment, that peripheral blood was collected. Study observations and caveats: Clonotypes that were expanded in thyroid above 0.001 mostly appeared in blood too.

A remark on this clonotype: The antigen is undetermined.

RNA transcripts were the template for amplifying TCR beta CDR3 regions. Primed by the HTBI set, a first-round RT-PCR was run on the TCR CDR3. TCRdb re-called the multiplex PCR reads through MiXCR, storing one row per CDR3 protein. The sample yields roughly 710,000 distinct CDR3 sequences, around 40% seen once. This sequence was found in a woman between 35 and 50 years old with Graves' hyperthyroidism. The source material was blood.

In DNA, the CDR3 is TGCAGTAACACGGGACTAGCAGGAGATACGCAGTATTTT. Protein product: CSNTGLAGDTQYF. V is TRBV29-1 and J is TRBJ2-3, with 9 nucleotides matching TRBD2. The germline gives CDR1 SQVTM, CDR2 ANQGSEA. This CDR3 comprises 13 residues.